Shown below are 13 T cell receptor beta chains from a single sample sequenced in a study of blood T cells in healthy people across ages. Sample-barcoded 5' priming and a J-beta primer mix drove a second PCR of roughly 6 to 12 cycles. Each CDR3 protein is one row after TCRdb ran MiXCR on the 5' RACE reads. Here the sample spans fewer than 800,000 distinct CDR3 sequences, more than 40% being singletons. Sequencing input: blood. The receptors derive from a woman in her sixties in good health.

This chain links TRBV7-8 with TRBJ1-6; D is unresolved. V dropped 2 bases and J dropped 8 bases, with 7 bases sitting between them. Per germline, CDR1 SGHVS and CDR2 FQNEAQ. This CDR3 region has 13 residues. The DNA for the CDR3 is TGTGCCAGCAGCTTACCCGGCTATTCACCCCTCCACTTT. It yields the protein CASSLPGYSPLHF.

This clonotype occurred a few times. The CDR3 protein is CAISESWASGAVFDIQYF. CDR3 coding DNA: TGTGCCATCAGTGAGTCGTGGGCTAGCGGGGCCGTTTTTGACATTCAGTACTTC. V usage is TRBV10-3 and J usage is TRBJ2-4, with 9 bases aligning to TRBD2. Germline lookup yields CDR1 ENHRY and CDR2 SYGVKD. The CDR3 contains 18 residues. Germline trimming cut 0 bases from V and 8 bases from J; bases unmatched to any gene: 14.

The chain combines TRBV7-2 with TRBJ1-2; no reliable D call. The CDR3 loop spans 15 amino acids. Germline CDR1 is SGHTA and CDR2 is FQGNSA. Trimming pared 1 base from V and 4 bases from J, leaving 13 bases between. The CDR3 nucleotides read TGTGCCAGCAGCTTAGTGAGGGAGGCCGGCTATGGCTACACCTTC. The encoded protein is CASSLVREAGYGYTF.

This clonotype has a handful of counts. This chain connects TRBV2 to TRBJ2-1; D may correspond to TRBD1 or TRBD2 (5 bases each). Germline V gene data show CDR1 as SNHLY and CDR2 as FYNNEI. The CDR3 totals 11 residues. V shed 8 bases and J shed 4 bases, with 6 bases lying between them. The CDR3 here is CASGGYNEQFF. In DNA form, the CDR3 reads TGTGCCAGCGGGGGATACAATGAGCAGTTCTTC.

The CDR3 protein is CATSDPREASEQYF. CDR3 in DNA: TGTGCCACCAGTGACCCGCGGGAGGCATCCGAGCAGTACTTC. This chain links TRBV24-1 with TRBJ2-7; 8 nucleotides agree with TRBD2. CDR3 length: 14 residues. Germline CDR1 reads KGHDR; CDR2 reads SFDVKD. The junction had 7 bases not matched to a gene; V was cut back by 4 bases and J by 6 bases.

This clonotype was detected only a few times. The rearrangement links TRBV7-2 to TRBJ2-7; 10 bases are a match to TRBD2. Germline loops: CDR1 SGHTA, CDR2 FQGNSA. This CDR3 contains 16 residues. After removal of 5 bases from V and 2 bases from J, the junction contained 9 bases not matched to a gene. CDR3 region: CASSPQVLAGTYEQYF. The DNA of the CDR3 is TGTGCCAGCAGCCCTCAAGTACTAGCGGGGACCTACGAGCAGTACTTC.

The chain carries TRBV12-3 or TRBV12-4 and TRBJ2-1; possibly TRBD1 for D (5 bases). There are 15 residues in the CDR3. Trimming removed 4 bases at V and 7 bases at J, with 17 bases between. DNA of the CDR3: TGTGCCAGCAGTTCCGGTGGGGCGAGCTGGAATGAGCAGTTCTTC. It yields the protein CASSSGGASWNEQFF.

This clonotype showed up just a few times. The V gene is TRBV2, the J gene TRBJ2-3; 8 bases are a match to TRBD1. With V trimmed by 6 bases and J by 5 bases, 1 base remained unmatched. Germline assignment: CDR1 SNHLY and CDR2 FYNNEI. The CDR3 extends over 12 amino acids. The CDR3 DNA is TGTGCCAGCAGAGACAGGGGAGATACGCAGTATTTT. It codes for CASRDRGDTQYF.

In this sample, this clonotype turned up a few times. This chain joins TRBV28 and TRBJ2-5; 8 nucleotides agree with TRBD1. The V gene's germline CDR1 is MDHEN and CDR2 SYDVKM. This CDR3 spans 15 amino acids. Losses at the gene ends were 5 bases for V and 2 bases for J; bases not matched to a gene: 7. The CDR3 DNA reads as TGTGCCAGCAGTCCAAGGGACAGGACTCAAGAGACCCAGTACTTC. This gives the protein CASSPRDRTQETQYF. Drawing the rest from reference TRBV28 and TRBJ2-5, the complete variable domain is DVKVTQSSRYLVKRTGEKVFLECVQDMDHENMFWYRQDPGLGLRLIYFSYDVKMKEKGDIPEGYSVSREKKERFSLILESASTNQTSMYLCASSPRDRTQETQYFGPGTRLLVL.

CDR3 protein: CASSQTSGSYTGELFF. The CDR3 DNA is TGTGCCAGCAGTCAAACTAGCGGGAGTTACACCGGGGAGCTGTTTTTT. The chain uses TRBV25-1 and TRBJ2-2, with 11 bases identical to TRBD2. The CDR3 is 16 amino acids. Per germline, CDR1 MGHDK and CDR2 SYGVNS. V was pared by 5 bases and J by 3 bases, with 5 bases of the junction left unmatched. Looking up the rest from reference TRBV25-1 and TRBJ2-2 gives the full variable domain: EADIYQTPRYLVIGTGKKITLECSQTMGHDKMYWYQQDPGMELHLIHYSYGVNSTEKGDLSSESTVSRIRTEHFPLTLESARPSHTSQYLCASSQTSGSYTGELFFGEGSRLTVL.

This clonotype has more than one count but fewer than ten. The chain links TRBV20-1 to TRBJ1-4; 7 bases agree with TRBD1. The CDR3 consists of 11 residues. Looked up from germline, CDR1 is DFQATT and CDR2 is SNEGSKA (reference sequence). CDR3 bases: TGCAGGACAGGGACGAATGAAAAACTGTTTTTT. Translated: CRTGTNEKLFF.

Only one count was recorded for this clonotype. The CDR3, as DNA: TGTGCCAGCAGCCACCGACTGCTCGATGGCTACACCTTC. Its translation is CASSHRLLDGYTF. The gene calls are TRBV4-2 and TRBJ1-2; the D is unclear. This CDR3 is 13 amino acids long. Trimming removed 3 bases from V and 6 bases from J, with 11 bases in between. In germline, CDR1 is LGHNA, CDR2 YNFKEQ.

DNA of the CDR3: TGCAGTGCTAGAGTTAGCGGGAGGTGGAATGAGCAGTTCTTC. Translation: CSARVSGRWNEQFF. The chain is built from TRBV20-1 and TRBJ2-1; 10 nucleotides agree with TRBD2. V shed 1 base, J shed 7 bases, and the junction held 4 bases outside the gene matches. This CDR3 region has 14 residues. Germline-derived CDR1 and CDR2 are DFQATT and SNEGSKA (reference sequence).